Below are 16 T cell receptor beta chains sequenced from a single sample in a study of response to subunit inactivated influenza vaccine (dated by TCRdb to between 2017 and 2018). Receptor amplification or capture employed RT-PCR. Sequencing relied on an Illumina HiSeq 2500. The public reads were reanalyzed by TCRdb: fastp trimming at Q25, MiXCR alignment, in-frame beta chains only. Each record represents a unique CDR3 protein, reported with the most common genes and DNA among its rows. The sample yields 650,000 to 800,000 distinct CDR3 sequences; roughly 14% were counted once. The ten most abundant clones make up 6% to 8% of the sample. Specimen: PBMCs from blood, collected around two weeks before vaccination. All receptors come from a man in his fifties who received an inactivated influenza vaccine. Donor details come from another sample of the same person, matched by shared clones.

The chain employs TRBV5-1 and TRBJ2-3, with TRBD2 matching 7 bases. Germline values: CDR1 SGHRS, CDR2 YFSETQ. The V segment lost 6 bases and the J segment 7 bases; nucleotides outside the gene matches: 11. The CDR3 runs to 14 residues. CDR3 amino acids: CASTANRGGNTQYF. The CDR3 nucleotides are TGCGCCAGCACAGCGAACCGGGGAGGGAATACGCAGTATTTT.

This clonotype has just a few counts. The rearrangement joins TRBV11-1 to TRBJ2-4, with D perhaps being TRBD1 or TRBD2 (7 bases each). V lost 2 bases and J lost 6, with 23 bases in between. This CDR3 spans 18 amino acids. Germline CDR1 reads SGHAT; CDR2 reads FQDESV (reference sequence). Written as DNA, the CDR3 is TGTGCCAGCAGCTTACCCGGTGGGAGGGGGCCAGGCAGAAACATTCAGTACTTC. This sequence encodes CASSLPGGRGPGRNIQYF.

There are a few counts of this clonotype. The chain recombines TRBV10-3 with TRBJ2-5; 7 bases match TRBD1. V dropped 5 bases and J dropped 6; count of bases not matched to a gene: 18. CDR1 is ENHRY and CDR2 is SYGVKD in the germline V gene. This CDR3 contains 17 residues. The CDR3 loop is CAISHTLIRQGGKTQYF. CDR3 in DNA: TGTGCCATCAGTCATACCTTGATTCGACAGGGCGGAAAGACCCAGTACTTC.

The rearrangement uses TRBV4-3 and TRBJ2-7; 9 nucleotides match TRBD1. Germline V lookup: CDR1 LGHNA, CDR2 YSLEER. This CDR3 region has 15 residues. V lost 3 bases, J lost 2 bases, and 5 bases stayed unmatched. CDR3 in amino acids: CASSQGQGLTYEQYF. The CDR3 DNA reads as TGCGCCAGCAGCCAGGGACAGGGTTTGACCTACGAGCAGTACTTC.

This clonotype was seen a few times. In nucleotides, the CDR3 is TGCAGCGTTGGGGCCCAGACTAACTATGGCTACACCTTC. Protein product: CSVGAQTNYGYTF. V is TRBV29-1 and J is TRBJ1-2; D gene unclear. The CDR3 runs to 13 residues. CDR1 SQVTM and CDR2 ANQGSEA come from the germline V gene. Deletions cut 4 bases from V and 0 bases from J, with 9 bases between.

This clonotype was seen ten or more times. This chain connects TRBV5-1 to TRBJ2-4, with 11 positions matching TRBD1. The germline gives CDR1 SGHRS, CDR2 YFSETQ. CDR3 length: 16 amino acids. Trimming removed 1 base from V and 1 base from J; junction bases left unmatched: 1. CDR3 sequence: CASSLRDRGAKNIQYF. The CDR3 DNA is TGCGCCAGCAGCTTGCGGGACAGGGGGGCCAAAAACATTCAGTACTTC.

This clonotype was detected only a few times. The chain uses TRBV5-1 and TRBJ2-2; tentative D call: TRBD2 (7 bases). From germline, CDR1 is SGHRS and CDR2 YFSETQ. V shed 4 bases and J shed 4 bases, with 20 bases lying between them. There are 17 residues in the CDR3. As DNA, the CDR3 is TGCGCCAGCAGCCCCTCCCGCTGGGGGGGCCCCACCGGGGAGCTGTTTTTT. The encoded protein is CASSPSRWGGPTGELFF.

This clonotype has more than one count but fewer than ten. This chain uses TRBV4-3 with TRBJ2-1; 8 bases match TRBD1. CDR3 length equals 15 residues. After removal of 4 bases from V and 9 bases from J, the junction contained 11 bases not matched to a gene. Germline CDR1 is LGHNA and CDR2 is YSLEER. CDR3 sequence: CASSPGQGRGTEQFF. The CDR3 DNA follows: TGCGCCAGCAGCCCAGGACAGGGACGGGGTACTGAGCAGTTCTTC.

This clonotype appeared a few times. The chain recombines TRBV7-9 with TRBJ2-7; D is possibly TRBD2 (6 bases). Germline CDR1 SEHNR, CDR2 FQNEAQ (reference sequence). This CDR3 is 12 amino acids long. Trimming pared 5 bases from V and 4 bases from J, leaving 9 bases between. The CDR3 nucleotides are TGTGCCAGCAGCGCGGGACCTTACGAGCAGTACTTC. Translating gives CASSAGPYEQYF. Drawing the rest from reference TRBV7-9 and TRBJ2-7, the complete variable domain is DTGVSQNPRHKITKRGQNVTFRCDPISEHNRLYWYRQTLGQGPEFLTYFQNEAQLEKSRLLSDRFSAERPKGSFSTLEIQRTEQGDSAMYLCASSAGPYEQYFGPGTRLTVT.

This clonotype was counted only a few times. The V call is TRBV11-3, the J call TRBJ2-1; D may be TRBD2 (5 bases). The V and J ends lost 3 bases and 5 bases respectively, with 8 bases between them. Looked up from germline, CDR1 is SGHNT and CDR2 is YENEEA. The CDR3 loop spans 13 amino acids. The CDR3 DNA reads as TGTGCCAGCAGCTTCTCGGGGAACAATGAGCAGTTCTTC. Translation gives CASSFSGNNEQFF. Full variable domain (outside the CDR3, taken from reference TRBV11-3 and TRBJ2-1): EAGVVQSPRYKIIEKKQPVAFWCNPISGHNTLYWYLQNLGQGPELLIRYENEEAVDDSQLPKDRFSAERLKGVDSTLKIQPAELGDSAVYLCASSFSGNNEQFFGPGTRLTVL.

J is TRBJ2-1 and V is TRBV7-8; possibly TRBD2 for D (6 bases). CDR3 length equals 17 residues. The V gene's germline CDR1 is SGHVS and CDR2 FQNEAQ. V was cut by 1 base and J by 0 bases, with 13 bases left in between. The CDR3 region has the DNA TGTGCCAGCAGCTTAGTTCGGGCGGGGCTCTCCTACAATGAGCAGTTCTTC. The encoded protein is CASSLVRAGLSYNEQFF.

This clonotype came up a few times. The chain joins TRBV27 to TRBJ1-6; the match to TRBD1 covers 10 bases. The germline gives CDR1 MNHEY, CDR2 SMNVEV (reference sequence). J was trimmed by 7 bases and V by 1 base; bases with no gene match: 13. The CDR3 is 19 residues long. The CDR3 bases are TGTGCCAGCAGTTTATTTCTCAGAGGACCGGGACAGGGGAATTCACCCCTCCACTTT. Its translation is CASSLFLRGPGQGNSPLHF.

The table lists this clonotype with a few counts. The chain is built from TRBV4-1 and TRBJ2-3; the D gene is possibly TRBD2 (5 bases). CDR3 length: 15 residues. Germline V lookup: CDR1 MGHRA, CDR2 YSYEKL. V lost 0 bases to trimming and J lost 11 bases, with 18 bases between them. The CDR3 protein is CASSQEATTPREQYF. The CDR3, as DNA: TGCGCCAGCAGCCAAGAGGCGACTACCCCAAGGGAGCAGTATTTT.

This chain uses TRBV20-1 with TRBJ2-1, with D perhaps matching TRBD2 (7 bases). There are 15 residues in the CDR3. V shed 4 bases and J shed 4 bases, with 17 bases lying between them. Germline V lookup: CDR1 DFQATT, CDR2 SNEGSKA (reference sequence). The CDR3 here is CSATEGGLTYNEQFF. CDR3 nucleotide sequence: TGCAGTGCTACGGAGGGGGGGCTTACTTACAATGAGCAGTTCTTC.

This clonotype occurred many times. The chain employs TRBV5-8 and TRBJ2-5, with 11 bases that match TRBD1. The CDR3 sequence is 14 residues long. Unmatched junction bases numbered 2, after V lost 2 bases and J lost 5 bases. Germline CDR1 and CDR2: SGHTS and YDEGEE. CDR3 nucleotides: TGTGCCAGCAGCTTTGGGACAGGGGGTGAGACCCAGTACTTC. Translating gives CASSFGTGGETQYF.

The rearrangement links TRBV7-6 to TRBJ2-1, with 7 positions matching TRBD2. The CDR3 consists of 17 residues. Germline CDR1 is SGHVS and CDR2 is FNYEAQ. After removal of 4 bases from V and 7 bases from J, the junction contained 16 bases not matched to a gene. In DNA, the CDR3 is TGTGCCAGCAGCTCCCAAGGTGGACTAGGTCGCATGAATGAGCAGTTCTTC. It encodes CASSSQGGLGRMNEQFF.